These 7 T cell receptor beta chains were all obtained from the same sample, sequenced in a study of blood T cell repertoires in COVID-19. Sequenced by immunoSEQ multiplex PCR; TCRdb stores in-frame clones only, minus some. The sample carries 120,000 to 150,000 clones, approximately 78% recorded once. Sequences were obtained from peripheral blood. The receptors stem from a woman of 80 years or more with acute or convalescent COVID-19.

The V call is TRBV7-8, the J call TRBJ2-7, with 7 bases that match TRBD1. V shed 4 bases and J 2 bases; nucleotides not matched to a gene: 8. Germline values: CDR1 SGHVS, CDR2 FQNEAQ. This CDR3 contains 15 residues. CDR3 nucleotide sequence: TGTGCCAGCAGCTCTCGGACAGGACTTACCTACGAGCAGTACTTC. Translating it yields CASSSRTGLTYEQYF.

The CDR3 bases are TGTGCCAGCAGGCAGTGGGGGGGAAAAGAGACCCAGTACTTC. This codes for CASRQWGGKETQYF. This chain links TRBV5-4 with TRBJ2-5; 7 bases are a match to TRBD2. Unmatched junction bases numbered 7, after V lost 5 bases and J lost 3 bases. This CDR3 contains 14 residues. The germline V gene encodes CDR1 SGHNT and CDR2 YYREEE (reference sequence). Based on the CDR3 plus reference TRBV5-4 and TRBJ2-5, the full variable domain is ETGVTQSPTHLIKTRGQQVTLRCSSQSGHNTVSWYQQALGQGPQFIFQYYREEENGRGNFPPRFSGLQFPNYSSELNVNALELDDSALYLCASRQWGGKETQYFGPGTRLLVL.

The chain links TRBV4-1 to TRBJ1-1; 7 positions match TRBD1. The length of the CDR3 is 15 residues. The trim removed 2 bases at V and 0 bases at J, leaving 3 bases unmatched. Germline loops: CDR1 MGHRA, CDR2 YSYEKL. The CDR3 DNA sequence: TGCGCCAGCAGCCAACCGACAGGGATGAACACTGAAGCTTTCTTT. This translates into CASSQPTGMNTEAFF.

This clone has just one count. The genes are TRBV11-2 and TRBJ1-1, with unresolved D. The V end was cut by 0 bases, the J end by 6 bases, with 11 bases between. Looked up from germline, CDR1 is SGHAT and CDR2 is FQNNGV. The CDR3 is 14 residues long. As DNA, the CDR3 is TGTGCCAGCAGCTTAGATACCACTTCGGCTGAAGCTTTCTTT. Amino acid sequence: CASSLDTTSAEAFF.

The V and J genes are TRBV2 and TRBJ2-3; a weak D match, TRBD1 (6 bases). Germline assignment: CDR1 SNHLY and CDR2 FYNNEI. The CDR3 extends over 13 amino acids. V lost 8 bases, J lost 2 bases, and 11 bases lay in between. The CDR3 region is CASRQGPTDTQYF. CDR3 coding DNA: TGTGCCAGCCGTCAGGGGCCCACAGATACGCAGTATTTT.

CDR3: CASSLQGLGNEQFF. The CDR3 DNA follows: TGCGCCAGCAGCCTCCAGGGACTGGGCAATGAGCAGTTCTTC. The chain employs TRBV5-1 and TRBJ2-1; possible D gene TRBD2, 6 bases. This CDR3 has 14 residues. From germline, CDR1 is SGHRS and CDR2 YFSETQ. V was cut by 4 bases and J by 6 bases, with 14 bases left in between.

The chain uses TRBV28 and TRBJ2-2, with D perhaps matching TRBD2 (5 bases). Germline loops: CDR1 MDHEN, CDR2 SYDVKM. This CDR3 has 16 amino acids. Trimming left V 3 bases short and J 0 bases short, with 11 bases between. CDR3 residues: CASSFPGRANTGELFF. DNA of the CDR3: TGTGCCAGCAGTTTTCCGGGAAGGGCGAACACCGGGGAGCTGTTTTTT. Full variable domain (outside the CDR3, taken from reference TRBV28 and TRBJ2-2): DVKVTQSSRYLVKRTGEKVFLECVQDMDHENMFWYRQDPGLGLRLIYFSYDVKMKEKGDIPEGYSVSREKKERFSLILESASTNQTSMYLCASSFPGRANTGELFFGEGSRLTVL.